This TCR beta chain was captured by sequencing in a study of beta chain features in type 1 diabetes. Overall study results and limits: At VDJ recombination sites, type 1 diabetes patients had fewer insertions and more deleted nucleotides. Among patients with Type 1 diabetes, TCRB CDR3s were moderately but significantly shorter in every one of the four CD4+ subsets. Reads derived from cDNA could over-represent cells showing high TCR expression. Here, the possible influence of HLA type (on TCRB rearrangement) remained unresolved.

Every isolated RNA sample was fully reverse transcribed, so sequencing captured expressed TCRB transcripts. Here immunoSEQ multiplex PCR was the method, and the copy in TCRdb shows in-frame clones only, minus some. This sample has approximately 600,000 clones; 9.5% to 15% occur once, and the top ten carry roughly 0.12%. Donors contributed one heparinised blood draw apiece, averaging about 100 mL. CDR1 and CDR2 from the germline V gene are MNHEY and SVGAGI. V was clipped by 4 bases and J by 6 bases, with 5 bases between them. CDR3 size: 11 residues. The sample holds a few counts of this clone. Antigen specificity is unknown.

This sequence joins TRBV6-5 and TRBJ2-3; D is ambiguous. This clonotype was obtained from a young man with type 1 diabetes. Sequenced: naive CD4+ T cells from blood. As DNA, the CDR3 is TGTGCCAGCAGTTTGATGGATACGCAGTATTTT. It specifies CASSLMDTQYF.